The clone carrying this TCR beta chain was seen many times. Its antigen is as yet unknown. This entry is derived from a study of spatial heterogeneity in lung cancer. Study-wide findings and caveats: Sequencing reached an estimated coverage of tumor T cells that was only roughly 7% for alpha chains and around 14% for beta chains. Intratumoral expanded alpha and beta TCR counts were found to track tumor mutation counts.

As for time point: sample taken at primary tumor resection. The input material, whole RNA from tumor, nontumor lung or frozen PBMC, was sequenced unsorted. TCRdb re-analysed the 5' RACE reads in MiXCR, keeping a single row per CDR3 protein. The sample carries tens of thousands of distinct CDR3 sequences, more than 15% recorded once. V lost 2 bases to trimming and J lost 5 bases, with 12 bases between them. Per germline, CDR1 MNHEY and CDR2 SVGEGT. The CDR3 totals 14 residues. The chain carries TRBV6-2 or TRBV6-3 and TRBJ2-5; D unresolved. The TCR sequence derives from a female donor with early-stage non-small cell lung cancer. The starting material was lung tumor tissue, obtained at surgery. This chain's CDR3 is CASSYVQVPETQYF. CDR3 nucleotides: TGTGCCAGCAGTTACGTCCAGGTTCCTGAGACCCAGTACTTC.